A selection of T cell receptor beta chains follows, all from one sample in a study of T cells in Graves' hyperthyroidism and ophthalmopathy. TCRdb reprocessed the multiplex PCR reads with MiXCR, giving one entry per CDR3 protein. Seen here are some 270,000 distinct CDR3 sequences, around 25% observed once, and the top ten hold around 32%. The sample taken for sequencing was blood. Receptor source: a woman aged 40 to 50 with Graves' ophthalmopathy. Both conserved end residues are part of each CDR3. D genes are given only for firm matches. Clone size, where shown, is once, few, many, or a class for clones that have expanded.

>TRBJ1-1|TRBD1|NA|TRBV11-3
TGTGCCAGCAGCGGACAGGGTTCGGGGAGGACTGAAGCTTTCTTT
CASSGQGSGRTEAFF
>TRBJ2-5|NA|many|TRBV7-8
TGTGCCAGCAGCTTAGAACGGGATTTCCAAGAGACCCAGTACTTC
CASSLERDFQETQYF
>TRBJ1-1|NA|many|TRBV5-1
TGCGCCAGCAGCTTGATTGGGCCTGGGGAGACTGAAGCTTTCTTT
CASSLIGPGETEAFF
>TRBJ2-5|NA|many|TRBV12-3/TRBV12-4
TGTGCCAGCAGTTTAGGTAGTAAAGAGACCCAGTACTTC
CASSLGSKETQYF
>TRBJ2-7|NA|many|TRBV4-1
TGCGCCAGCAGCCAAGATTCGTCCTCGGGTTACGAGCAGTGCTTC
CASSQDSSSGYEQCF
>TRBJ2-7|NA|many|TRBV2
TGTGCCAGCGAATCGGGAGTTAGCGACGAGCAGTACTTC
CASESGVSDEQYF
>TRBJ1-2|TRBD1|many|TRBV2
TGTGCCAGCAGTAAAGGGACAGGGGATGGCTACACCTTC
CASSKGTGDGYTF
>TRBJ2-7|NA|many|TRBV9
TGTGCCAGCAGCGGAGGGACCTCCGGCTACGAGCAGTACTTC
CASSGGTSGYEQYF
>TRBJ2-5|NA|many|TRBV15
TGTGCCACCAGCAGGGCCGCGGGCCGGGAGACCCAGTACTTC
CATSRAAGRETQYF
>TRBJ2-7|TRBD1|NA|TRBV20-1
TGCAGTGCTTCCAGGGACAGAGACTCCTACGAGCAGTACTTC
CSASRDRDSYEQYF
>TRBJ1-2|NA|many|TRBV12-3/TRBV12-4
TGTGCCAGCGGTGGGACCCCCCATTCTGGCTACACCTTC
CASGGTPHSGYTF
>TRBJ1-6|NA|many|TRBV28
TGTGCCAGCAGTTTACAGCCAGGGTATAATTCACCCCTCCACTTT
CASSLQPGYNSPLHF
>TRBJ1-6|TRBD1|many|TRBV7-8
TGTGCCAGCAGCTCTCCACAGGGGGCCGGCAATTCACCCCTCCACTTT
CASSSPQGAGNSPLHF
>TRBJ2-7|TRBD2|many|TRBV2
TGTGCCAGCAGTACCGGACTAGCTGCTTCTTTAGGCGAGCAGTACTTC
CASSTGLAASLGEQYF
>TRBJ2-7|NA|NA|TRBV4-1
TGCGCCAGCAGCCAAGAGGCCGAGGGGTACCCCTACGAGCAGTACTTC
CASSQEAEGYPYEQYF
>TRBJ2-7|NA|many|TRBV30
TGTGCCTGGACCCCGGGTATTTTCTACGAGCAGTACTTC
CAWTPGIFYEQYF
>TRBJ1-2|NA|NA|TRBV4-2
TGTGCCAGCAGAGGGGGGGCGGCTACTAACTATGGCTACACCTTC
CASRGGAATNYGYTF
>TRBJ2-7|TRBD1|many|TRBV2
TGTGCCAGCAGTGAAGTAGGAGGGACAGGGGGGTACGAGCAGTACTTC
CASSEVGGTGGYEQYF
>TRBJ2-7|NA|many|TRBV5-1
TGCGCCAGCAGCATCAGGTTCTCCTACGAGCAGTACTTC
CASSIRFSYEQYF
>TRBJ2-2|TRBD1|NA|TRBV19
TGTGCCACCCATTCGGGACAGGGGGCTACCGGGGAGCTGTTTTTT
CATHSGQGATGELFF
>TRBJ2-5|NA|many|TRBV7-4
TGTGCCAGCAGCTTAAATCCGGGACATAGATTGGAGACCCAGTACTTC
CASSLNPGHRLETQYF
>TRBJ1-2|NA|many|TRBV2
TGTGCCGACAAACCCGGGGCCGCTCCTAACTATGGCTACACCTTC
CADKPGAAPNYGYTF
>TRBJ2-7|NA|many|TRBV7-9
TGTGCCAGCAGCCCGGAGCTCGGAACCTACGAGCAGTACTTC
CASSPELGTYEQYF
>TRBJ1-1|NA|many|TRBV9
TGTGCCAGCAGCGTAGAGAGCAGCAACACTGAAGCTTTCTTT
CASSVESSNTEAFF
>TRBJ2-7|NA|many|TRBV28
TGTGCCAGCAGTACGGACTATTCCTCCTACGAGCAGTACTTC
CASSTDYSSYEQYF
>TRBJ1-1|TRBD1|many|TRBV6-5
TGTGCCAGCAGTTACGGGACAGGGAACACTGAAGCTTTCTTT
CASSYGTGNTEAFF
>TRBJ1-2|TRBD1|many|TRBV12-3/TRBV12-4
TGTGCCAGCAGCCGTACAGGGGGCGCTGGGTATGGCTACACCTTC
CASSRTGGAGYGYTF
>TRBJ2-7|NA|many|TRBV30
TGTGCCTGGATGCGGAGGGTCGGCGAGCAGTACTTC
CAWMRRVGEQYF
>TRBJ1-1|NA|many|TRBV7-9
TGTGCCAGCAGCACCGACTTCTACAGGACCGCTGAAGCTTTCTTT
CASSTDFYRTAEAFF
>TRBJ1-5|NA|NA|TRBV15
TGTGCCACCAGCAGAGATCGGAGGGGCAATCAGCCCCAGCATTTT
CATSRDRRGNQPQHF
>TRBJ1-5|NA|many|TRBV3-1
TGTGCCAGCAGCCAGAATAAACCGGAGGCAGGGAGGCGCAATCAGCCCCAGCATTTT
CASSQNKPEAGRRNQPQHF
>TRBJ2-2|NA|many|TRBV19
TGTGCCAGTAGTATTCAGGGAACCGGGGAGCTGTTTTTT
CASSIQGTGELFF
>TRBJ1-2|NA|many|TRBV13
TGTGCCAGCCGGCTTCAGGCCTATGGCCACACCTTC
CASRLQAYGHTF
>TRBJ2-5|TRBD2|many|TRBV9
TGTGCCAGCAGCGCTAGCGGGATGAGAGGGGAGACCCAGTACTTC
CASSASGMRGETQYF
>TRBJ1-5|TRBD1|few|TRBV6-1
TGTGCCAGCAGTCAAAACTGGGACAGTAGTGGCCGTAGCAATCAGCCCCAGCATTTT
CASSQNWDSSGRSNQPQHF
>TRBJ2-7|TRBD2|NA|TRBV20-1
TGCAGTGCTACCACAGCGGGGAGTCGGGCGGGATACTCCTACGAGCAGTACTTC
CSATTAGSRAGYSYEQYF
>TRBJ2-3|TRBD2|NA|TRBV11-2
TGTGCCAGCAGCTTAGTAGCGGGAAGCACAGATACGCAGTATTTT
CASSLVAGSTDTQYF
>TRBJ1-1|NA|many|TRBV5-1
TGCGCCAGCAGCTTGGGAATGAACACTGAAGCTTTCTTT
CASSLGMNTEAFF
>TRBJ2-7|TRBD1|many|TRBV7-9
TGTGCCAGCAGCCGATCCGGGACAGGATACGAGCAGTACTTC
CASSRSGTGYEQYF
>TRBJ1-1|NA|many|TRBV28
TGTGCCAGCGATCGCAGGGTGAACACTGAAGCTTTCTTT
CASDRRVNTEAFF
>TRBJ2-7|NA|few|TRBV10-3
TGTGCCATCAGTCCTAACCCCCGGGACTCTAGCTCCTACGAGCAGTACTTC
CAISPNPRDSSSYEQYF
>TRBJ2-2|TRBD2|NA|TRBV6-2/TRBV6-3
TGTGCCAGCAGGATAACGGGACTAGCGGGGCCGAACACCGGGGAGCTGTTTTTT
CASRITGLAGPNTGELFF
>TRBJ2-5|TRBD1|many|TRBV28
TGTGCCAGCAGTTTCCAGACCCGCTCGACAGGGGGAAAGACCCAGTACTTC
CASSFQTRSTGGKTQYF
>TRBJ2-7|NA|many|TRBV7-2
TGTGCCAGCAGCTTTGGTTACTCCTACGAGCAGTACTTC
CASSFGYSYEQYF
>TRBJ2-7|TRBD2|many|TRBV20-1
TGCAGTGCTAGAGATTTTGCGGGAGGCCAGAGCGAGCAGTACTTC
CSARDFAGGQSEQYF
>TRBJ2-2|NA|many|TRBV30
TGTGCCTGGAGTACAGGGGACTTCACCGGGGAGCTGTTTTTT
CAWSTGDFTGELFF
>TRBJ1-2|NA|NA|TRBV7-2
TGTGCCAGCAGAGAGATAGGGGGACATGGCTACACCTTC
CASREIGGHGYTF